The next 20 T cell receptor beta chains were all read from a single sample in a study of T cell repertoires in cytomegalovirus infection. TCRdb independently ran MiXCR on the reads; one entry per CDR3 protein. The sample holds hundreds of thousands of distinct CDR3 sequences; roughly 31% are singletons and the top ten take 11% to 15%. Antigens for these TCRs are unknown. The material sequenced was cultured CD8+ T cells from PBMCs, taken from culture after CMV antigen stimulation. These receptors all come from a human donor in good health (CMV status not recorded). Some clones in this sample may be carry-over from other donors' samples.

This clonotype has at least ten counts. This rearrangement joins TRBV7-6 to TRBJ2-5; TRBD2 agrees at 8 bases. The trim removed 4 bases at V and 1 base at J, leaving 11 bases unmatched. The CDR3 has 17 amino acids. The V gene's germline CDR1 is SGHVS and CDR2 FNYEAQ. CDR3 in DNA: TGTGCCAGCAGCTCCGATCCAGCGGGGGCCATCCAAGAGACCCAGTACTTC. Amino acid sequence: CASSSDPAGAIQETQYF.

This rearrangement joins TRBV7-9 to TRBJ1-6, with TRBD1 as a possible D gene (5 bases). The germline V and J ends were trimmed by 5 bases and 8 bases, with 16 bases remaining between them. CDR1 SEHNR and CDR2 FQNEAQ come from the germline V gene (reference sequence). The CDR3 covers 15 residues. This CDR3 reads CASSPPGREDSPLHF. In nucleotides, the CDR3 is TGTGCCAGCAGCCCCCCAGGGCGCGAGGATTCACCCCTCCACTTT.

This clonotype was observed a single time. The chain has TRBV12-3 or TRBV12-4 and TRBJ2-7; D is uncertain. V lost 6 bases and J 6 bases, leaving 15 bases between the germline ends. There are 13 residues in the CDR3. CDR3 sequence reads: CASSMTPYSEQYV. CDR3 nucleotides: TGTGCCAGCAGCATGACCCCTTACAGCGAGCAGTACGTC.

This clonotype was seen only a few times. This chain connects TRBV7-8 to TRBJ1-4; no clear D gene. The CDR3 spans 15 residues. V dropped 2 bases and J dropped 4 bases, with 11 bases sitting between them. Germline V gene sequence: CDR1 SGHVS, CDR2 FQNEAQ. CDR3 amino acids: CASSLRRSYNEKLFF. The CDR3 bases are TGTGCCAGCAGCTTAAGAAGGTCATATAATGAAAAACTGTTTTTT.

This clonotype was seen more than once but under ten times. The chain employs TRBV7-8 and TRBJ2-7; D remains ambiguous. Trimming cost V 4 bases and J 3 bases, with 10 bases left between them. CDR1 and CDR2 (germline): SGHVS, FQNEAQ. This CDR3 spans 13 amino acids. The CDR3 sequence is CASSSNRDYEQYV. Here the CDR3 DNA reads TGTGCCAGCAGCTCGAATCGTGACTACGAGCAGTACGTC.

This clonotype was detected a few times. The chain carries TRBV7-8 and TRBJ2-2; 11 nucleotides line up with TRBD2. Unmatched junction bases numbered 6, after V lost 5 bases and J lost 4 bases. This CDR3 comprises 16 residues. Germline values: CDR1 SGHVS, CDR2 FQNEAQ. In DNA form, the CDR3 reads TGTGCCAGCAGCCTGATAGCGGGGGGGACCACCGGGGAGCTGTTTTTT. This codes for CASSLIAGGTTGELFF.

The rearrangement uses TRBV20-1 and TRBJ2-7; D is possibly TRBD1 (6 bases). Trimming took off 5 bases at V and 1 base at J, with 21 bases between the two ends. The germline V gene has CDR1 DFQATT and CDR2 SNEGSKA (reference sequence). CDR3 length: 16 amino acids. The CDR3 DNA is TGCAGTGCTGCGAACGCTTTACAGGGCCCTTCCTACGAGCAGTACTTC. Protein: CSAANALQGPSYEQYF.

The rearrangement joins TRBV14 to TRBJ2-5, with 12 bases lining up with TRBD2. Germline loops: CDR1 SGHDN, CDR2 FVKESK. V trimming: 1 base; J trimming: 1 base; junction bases outside the gene matches: 7. The CDR3 spans 18 residues. The CDR3 here is CASSQGLAGDTCQETQYF. CDR3 DNA: TGTGCCAGCAGCCAAGGACTAGCGGGGGACACGTGCCAAGAGACCCAGTACTTC.

This clonotype was detected a few times. The V call is TRBV7-9, the J call TRBJ1-1; D is ambiguous. This CDR3 has 13 amino acids. V was clipped by 4 bases and J by 3 bases, with 9 bases between them. From germline, CDR1 is SEHNR and CDR2 FQNEAQ (reference sequence). As DNA, the CDR3 is TGTGCCAGCAGCTCCCCGGATCACACTGAAGCTTTCTTT. Translated, it gives CASSSPDHTEAFF.

The rearrangement uses TRBV4-1 and TRBJ2-1; D is unresolved. Germline CDR1 reads MGHRA; CDR2 reads YSYEKL. The CDR3 spans 12 residues. V was pared by 0 bases and J by 8 bases, with 5 bases between. For the CDR3, the DNA is TGCGCCAGCAGCCAAGATAGGCATGAGCAGTTCTTC. Translated, it gives CASSQDRHEQFF.

This clonotype has at least ten counts. The V gene is TRBV7-3, the J gene TRBJ2-1; D remains unclear. Germline V lookup: CDR1 SGHTA, CDR2 FQGTGA. The CDR3 consists of 16 residues. The V end was cut by 0 bases, the J end by 0 bases, with 9 bases between. The CDR3 coding sequence is TGTGCCAGCAGCTTAACCCCGACGAGCTCCTACAATGAGCAGTTCTTC. This translates into CASSLTPTSSYNEQFF.

The chain links TRBV27 to TRBJ1-1; possibly TRBD1 for D (5 bases). Germline CDR1 is MNHEY and CDR2 is SMNVEV (reference sequence). The CDR3 is 16 residues long. The V end lost 2 bases, the J end lost 1 base, and 14 bases lay between the germline ends. CDR3 amino acids: CASSLGGSPQNTEAFF. The CDR3 region has the DNA TGTGCCAGCAGTTTAGGGGGAAGTCCTCAGAACACTGAAGCTTTCTTT.

The V gene is TRBV20-1, the J gene TRBJ2-3; D gene ambiguous. Germline V CDR1 and CDR2: DFQATT, SNEGSKA (reference sequence). Between the trimmed V and J ends, which lost 3 bases and 4 bases, there was a span of 11 bases. The CDR3 runs 13 residues. For the CDR3, the DNA is TGCAGTGCTAGTGAACTGCCGGCAGATACGCAGTATTTT. Its protein is CSASELPADTQYF.

This chain joins TRBV7-9 and TRBJ2-1; D is perhaps TRBD2 (5 bases). Trimming left V 1 base short and J 7 bases short, with 14 bases between. The germline V gene has CDR1 SEHNR and CDR2 FQNEAQ (reference sequence). The CDR3 runs 15 residues. CDR3 residues: CASSLVRPGENEQFF. The CDR3 coding sequence is TGTGCCAGCAGCTTAGTTAGGCCCGGGGAGAATGAGCAGTTCTTC.

The chain couples TRBV14 to TRBJ2-5; D is tentatively TRBD1 or TRBD2 (6 bases each). CDR1 is SGHDN and CDR2 is FVKESK in the germline V gene. This CDR3 spans 17 amino acids. Trimming pared 0 bases from V and 3 bases from J, leaving 17 bases between. CDR3 sequence (DNA): TGTGCCAGCAGCCAAGATCGGGGGCCATATATCAAAGAGACCCAGTACTTC. Amino acid sequence: CASSQDRGPYIKETQYF.

Only a few counts were recorded for this clonotype. The V and J genes are TRBV27 and TRBJ2-2; TRBD1 agrees at 7 bases. The CDR3 covers 16 residues. V shed 2 bases and J 2 bases; nucleotides not matched to a gene: 5. Germline CDR1 reads MNHEY; CDR2 reads SMNVEV (reference sequence). CDR3 sequence (DNA): TGTGCCAGCAGTTTAGACCCAGGGGGAAACACCGGGGAGCTGTTTTTT. Its protein product is CASSLDPGGNTGELFF.

The CDR3 here is CASSEFGSSYNSPLHF. CDR3 nucleotides: TGTGCCAGCAGTGAATTTGGAAGCTCCTATAATTCACCCCTCCACTTT. This chain connects TRBV25-1 to TRBJ1-6; D is unresolved. Germline CDR1 is MGHDK and CDR2 is SYGVNS. CDR3 length: 16 residues. V was pared by 1 base and J by 0 bases, with 7 bases between.

The genes are TRBV7-6 and TRBJ2-1, with 11 bases lining up with TRBD2. Germline lookup yields CDR1 SGHVS and CDR2 FNYEAQ. The V segment lost 2 bases and the J segment 6 bases; nucleotides outside the gene matches: 3. CDR3 length: 15 residues. CDR3 protein: CASSLIAGGANEQFF. The CDR3 DNA reads as TGTGCCAGCAGCTTAATAGCGGGGGGGGCCAATGAGCAGTTCTTC.

V and J are TRBV5-4 and TRBJ1-1; D remains ambiguous. Germline loops: CDR1 SGHNT, CDR2 YYREEE (reference sequence). The ends were cut back, 4 bases at V and 2 bases at J, with 18 bases in the middle. The CDR3 is 16 residues long. The CDR3 protein is CASSAGVLPPNTEAFF. The CDR3 nucleotides read TGTGCCAGCAGCGCGGGAGTGCTACCCCCCAACACTGAAGCTTTCTTT. The entire variable domain, with the rest obtained from reference TRBV5-4 and TRBJ1-1, is as follows: ETGVTQSPTHLIKTRGQQVTLRCSSQSGHNTVSWYQQALGQGPQFIFQYYREEENGRGNFPPRFSGLQFPNYSSELNVNALELDDSALYLCASSAGVLPPNTEAFFGQGTRLTVV.

This clonotype was detected a few times. The chain joins TRBV27 to TRBJ1-5; perhaps TRBD1 as D (6 bases). Trimming shortened V by 5 bases and J by 3 bases, and 14 bases separated the two germline ends. Germline V gene lookup returns CDR1 MNHEY and CDR2 SMNVEV (reference sequence). The CDR3 is made up of 15 amino acids. This CDR3 is CASSPGGGANQPQHF. In DNA, the CDR3 is TGTGCCAGCAGTCCAGGAGGGGGGGCCAATCAGCCCCAGCATTTT.